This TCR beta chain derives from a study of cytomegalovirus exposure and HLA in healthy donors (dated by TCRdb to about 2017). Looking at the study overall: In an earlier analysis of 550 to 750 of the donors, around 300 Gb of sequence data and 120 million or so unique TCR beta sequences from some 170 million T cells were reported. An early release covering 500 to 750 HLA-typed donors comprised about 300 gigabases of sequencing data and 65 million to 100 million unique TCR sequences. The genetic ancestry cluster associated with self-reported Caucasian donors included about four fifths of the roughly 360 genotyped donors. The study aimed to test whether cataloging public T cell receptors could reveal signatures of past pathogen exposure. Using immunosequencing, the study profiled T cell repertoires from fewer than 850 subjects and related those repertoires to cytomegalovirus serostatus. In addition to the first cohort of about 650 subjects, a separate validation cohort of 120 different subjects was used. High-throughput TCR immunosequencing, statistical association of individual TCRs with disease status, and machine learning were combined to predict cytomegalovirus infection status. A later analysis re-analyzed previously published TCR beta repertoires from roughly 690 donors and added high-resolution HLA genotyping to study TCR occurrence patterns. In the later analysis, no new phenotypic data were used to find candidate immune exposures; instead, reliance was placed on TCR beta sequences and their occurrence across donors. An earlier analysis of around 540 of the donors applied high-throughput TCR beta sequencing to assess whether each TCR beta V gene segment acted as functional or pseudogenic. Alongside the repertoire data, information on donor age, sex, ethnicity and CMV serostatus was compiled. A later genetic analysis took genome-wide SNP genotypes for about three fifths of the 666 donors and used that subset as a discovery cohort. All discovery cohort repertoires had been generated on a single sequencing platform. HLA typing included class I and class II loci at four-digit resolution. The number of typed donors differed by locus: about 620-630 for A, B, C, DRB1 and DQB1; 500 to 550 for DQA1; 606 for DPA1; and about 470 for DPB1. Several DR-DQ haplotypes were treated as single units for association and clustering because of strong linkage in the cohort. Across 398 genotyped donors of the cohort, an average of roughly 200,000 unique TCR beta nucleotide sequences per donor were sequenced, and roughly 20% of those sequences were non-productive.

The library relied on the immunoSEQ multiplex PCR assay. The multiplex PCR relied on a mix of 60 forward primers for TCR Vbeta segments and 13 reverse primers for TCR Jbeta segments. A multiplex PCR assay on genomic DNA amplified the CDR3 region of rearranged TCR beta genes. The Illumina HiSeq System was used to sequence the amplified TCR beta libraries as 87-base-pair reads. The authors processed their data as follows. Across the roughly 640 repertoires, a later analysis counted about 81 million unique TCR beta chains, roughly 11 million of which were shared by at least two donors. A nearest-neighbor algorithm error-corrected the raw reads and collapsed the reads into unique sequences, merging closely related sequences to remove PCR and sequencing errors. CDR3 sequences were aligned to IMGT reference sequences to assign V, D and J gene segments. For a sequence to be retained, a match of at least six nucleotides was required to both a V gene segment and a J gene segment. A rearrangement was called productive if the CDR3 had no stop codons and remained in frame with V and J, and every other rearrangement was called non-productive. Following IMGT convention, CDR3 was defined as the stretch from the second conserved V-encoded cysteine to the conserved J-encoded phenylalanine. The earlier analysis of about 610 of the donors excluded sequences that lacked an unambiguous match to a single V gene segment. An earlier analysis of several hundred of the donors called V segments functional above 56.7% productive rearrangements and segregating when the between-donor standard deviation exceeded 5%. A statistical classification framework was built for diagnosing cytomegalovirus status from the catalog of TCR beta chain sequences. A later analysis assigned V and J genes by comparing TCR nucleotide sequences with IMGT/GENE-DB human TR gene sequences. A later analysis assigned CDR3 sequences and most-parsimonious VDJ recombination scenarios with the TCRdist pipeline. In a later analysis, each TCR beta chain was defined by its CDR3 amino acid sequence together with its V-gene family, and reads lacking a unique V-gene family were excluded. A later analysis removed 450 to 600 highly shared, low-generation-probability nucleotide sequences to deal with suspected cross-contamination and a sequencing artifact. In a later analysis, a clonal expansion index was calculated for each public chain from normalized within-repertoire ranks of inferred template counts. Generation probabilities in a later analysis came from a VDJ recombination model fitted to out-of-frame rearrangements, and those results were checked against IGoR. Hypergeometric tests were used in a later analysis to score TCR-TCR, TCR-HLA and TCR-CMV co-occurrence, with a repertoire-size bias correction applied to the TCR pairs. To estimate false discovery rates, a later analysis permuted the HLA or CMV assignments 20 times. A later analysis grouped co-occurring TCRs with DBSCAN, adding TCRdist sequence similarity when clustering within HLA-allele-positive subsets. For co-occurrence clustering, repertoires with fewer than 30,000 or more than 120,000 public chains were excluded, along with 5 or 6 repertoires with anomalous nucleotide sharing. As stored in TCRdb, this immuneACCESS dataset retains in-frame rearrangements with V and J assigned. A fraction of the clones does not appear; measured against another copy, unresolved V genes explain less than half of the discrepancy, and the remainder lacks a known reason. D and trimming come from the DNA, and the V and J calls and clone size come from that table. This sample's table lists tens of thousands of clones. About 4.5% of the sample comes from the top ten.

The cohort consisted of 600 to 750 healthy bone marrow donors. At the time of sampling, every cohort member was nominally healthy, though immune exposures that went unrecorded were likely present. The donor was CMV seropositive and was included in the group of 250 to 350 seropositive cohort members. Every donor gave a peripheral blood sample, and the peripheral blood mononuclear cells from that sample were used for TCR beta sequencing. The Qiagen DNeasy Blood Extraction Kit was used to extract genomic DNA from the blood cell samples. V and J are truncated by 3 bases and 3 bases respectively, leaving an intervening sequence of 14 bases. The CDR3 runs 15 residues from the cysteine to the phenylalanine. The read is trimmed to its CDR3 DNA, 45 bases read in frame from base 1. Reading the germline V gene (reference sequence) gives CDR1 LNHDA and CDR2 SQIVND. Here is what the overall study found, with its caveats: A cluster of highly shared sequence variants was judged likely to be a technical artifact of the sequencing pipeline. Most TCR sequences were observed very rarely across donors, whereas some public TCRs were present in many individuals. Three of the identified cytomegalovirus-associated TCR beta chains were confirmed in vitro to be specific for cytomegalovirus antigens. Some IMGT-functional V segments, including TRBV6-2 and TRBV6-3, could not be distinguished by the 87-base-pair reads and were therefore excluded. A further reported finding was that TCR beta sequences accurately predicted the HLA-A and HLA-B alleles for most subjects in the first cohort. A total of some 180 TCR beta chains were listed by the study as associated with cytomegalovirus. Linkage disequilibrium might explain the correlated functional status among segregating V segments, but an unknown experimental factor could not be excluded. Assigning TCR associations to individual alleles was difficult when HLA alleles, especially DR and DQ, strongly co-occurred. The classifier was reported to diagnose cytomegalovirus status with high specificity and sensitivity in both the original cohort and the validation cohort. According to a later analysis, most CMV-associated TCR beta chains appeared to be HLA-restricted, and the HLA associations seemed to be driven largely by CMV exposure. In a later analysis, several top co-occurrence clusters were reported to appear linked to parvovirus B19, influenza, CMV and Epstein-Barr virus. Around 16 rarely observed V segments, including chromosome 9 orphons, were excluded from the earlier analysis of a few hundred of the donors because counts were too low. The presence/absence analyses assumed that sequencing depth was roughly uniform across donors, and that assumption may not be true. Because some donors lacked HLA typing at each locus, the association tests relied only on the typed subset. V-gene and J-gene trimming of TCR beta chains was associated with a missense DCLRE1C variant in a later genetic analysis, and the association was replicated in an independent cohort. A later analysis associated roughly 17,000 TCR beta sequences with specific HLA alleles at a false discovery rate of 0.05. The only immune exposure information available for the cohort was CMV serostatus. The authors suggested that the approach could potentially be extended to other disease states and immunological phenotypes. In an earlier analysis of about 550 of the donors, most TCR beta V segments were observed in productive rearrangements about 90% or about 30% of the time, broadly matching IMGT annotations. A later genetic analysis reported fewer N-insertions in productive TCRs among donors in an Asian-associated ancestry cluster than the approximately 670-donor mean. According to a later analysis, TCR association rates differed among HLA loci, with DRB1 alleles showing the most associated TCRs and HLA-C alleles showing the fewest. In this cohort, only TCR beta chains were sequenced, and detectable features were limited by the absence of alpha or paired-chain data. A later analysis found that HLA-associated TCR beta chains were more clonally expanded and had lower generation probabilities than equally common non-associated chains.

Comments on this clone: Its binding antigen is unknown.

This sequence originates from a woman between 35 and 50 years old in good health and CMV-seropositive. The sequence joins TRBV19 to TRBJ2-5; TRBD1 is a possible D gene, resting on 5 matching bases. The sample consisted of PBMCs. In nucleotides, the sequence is TGTGCCAGTAGTATTTTCAGGGATGTGAAAGAGACCCAGTACTTC. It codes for CASSIFRDVKETQYF. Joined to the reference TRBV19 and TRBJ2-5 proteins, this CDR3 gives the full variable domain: DGGITQSPKYLFRKEGQNVTLSCEQNLNHDAMYWYRQDPGQGLRLIYYSQIVNDFQKGDIAEGYSVSREKKESFPLTVTSAQKNPTAFYLCASSIFRDVKETQYFGPGTRLLVL.